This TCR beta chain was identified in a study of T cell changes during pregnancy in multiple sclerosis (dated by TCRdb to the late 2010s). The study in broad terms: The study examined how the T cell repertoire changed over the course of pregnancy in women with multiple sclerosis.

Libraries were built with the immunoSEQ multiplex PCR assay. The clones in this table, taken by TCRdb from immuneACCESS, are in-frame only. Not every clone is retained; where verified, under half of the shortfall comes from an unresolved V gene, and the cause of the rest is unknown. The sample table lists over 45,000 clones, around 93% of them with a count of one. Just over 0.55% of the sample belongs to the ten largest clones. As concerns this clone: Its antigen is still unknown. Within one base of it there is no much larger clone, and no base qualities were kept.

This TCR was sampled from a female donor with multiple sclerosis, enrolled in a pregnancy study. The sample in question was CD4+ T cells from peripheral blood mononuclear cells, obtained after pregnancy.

The nucleotides read TGTGCCAGCAGTGATTGGGGAGCGTCCTACAATGAGCAGTTCTTC. This yields the protein CASSDWGASYNEQFF. Here the chain combines TRBV25-1 and TRBJ2-1; possibly the D gene is TRBD2, per 5 matching bases. The CDR3 numbers 15 residues from cysteine through phenylalanine. Of all the DNA, just the CDR3 is kept, 45 bases in frame from base 1. Trimming costs V 3 bases and J 1 base, and their ends lie 10 bases apart. The germline V gene sets CDR1 to MGHDK and CDR2 to SYGVNS. With the portions outside the CDR3 filled from the reference TRBV25-1 and TRBJ2-1 genes, the complete variable region becomes EADIYQTPRYLVIGTGKKITLECSQTMGHDKMYWYQQDPGMELHLIHYSYGVNSTEKGDLSSESTVSRIRTEHFPLTLESARPSHTSQYLCASSDWGASYNEQFFGPGTRLTVL.